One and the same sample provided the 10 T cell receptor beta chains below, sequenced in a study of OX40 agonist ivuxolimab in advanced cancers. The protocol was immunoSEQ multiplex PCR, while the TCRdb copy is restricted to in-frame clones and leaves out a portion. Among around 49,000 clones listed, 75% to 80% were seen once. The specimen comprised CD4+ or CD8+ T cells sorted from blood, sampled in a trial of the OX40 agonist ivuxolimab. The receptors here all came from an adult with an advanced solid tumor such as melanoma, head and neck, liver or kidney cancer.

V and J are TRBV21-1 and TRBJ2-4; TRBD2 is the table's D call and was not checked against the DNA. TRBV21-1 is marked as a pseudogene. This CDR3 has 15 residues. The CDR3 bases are TGTGCCAGCAGCAAAAGGGAGGTCTTGGGAAACATTCAGTACTTC. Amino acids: CASSKREVLGNIQYF.

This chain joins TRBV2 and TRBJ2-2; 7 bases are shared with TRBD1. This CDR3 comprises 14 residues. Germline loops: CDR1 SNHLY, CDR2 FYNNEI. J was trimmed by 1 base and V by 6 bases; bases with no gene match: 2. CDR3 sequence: CASRGQMNTGELFF. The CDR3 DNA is TGTGCCAGCAGGGGACAGATGAACACCGGGGAGCTGTTTTTT. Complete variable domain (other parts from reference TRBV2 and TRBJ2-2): EPEVTQTPSHQVTQMGQEVILRCVPISNHLYFYWYRQILGQKVEFLVSFYNNEISEKSEIFDDQFSVERPDGSNFTLKIRSTKLEDSAMYFCASRGQMNTGELFFGEGSRLTVL.

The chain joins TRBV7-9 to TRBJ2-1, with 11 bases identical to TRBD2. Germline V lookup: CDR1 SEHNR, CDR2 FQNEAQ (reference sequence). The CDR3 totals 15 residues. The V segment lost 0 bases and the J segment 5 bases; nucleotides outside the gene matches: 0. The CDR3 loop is CASSLASGRDNEQFF. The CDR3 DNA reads TGTGCCAGCAGCTTAGCTAGCGGGAGGGACAATGAGCAGTTCTTC.

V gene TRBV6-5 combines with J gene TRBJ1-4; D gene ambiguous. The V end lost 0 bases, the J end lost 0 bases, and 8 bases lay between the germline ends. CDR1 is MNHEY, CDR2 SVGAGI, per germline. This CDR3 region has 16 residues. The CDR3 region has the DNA TGTGCCAGCAGTTACTCCTACAGTGCAACTAATGAAAAACTGTTTTTT. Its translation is CASSYSYSATNEKLFF.

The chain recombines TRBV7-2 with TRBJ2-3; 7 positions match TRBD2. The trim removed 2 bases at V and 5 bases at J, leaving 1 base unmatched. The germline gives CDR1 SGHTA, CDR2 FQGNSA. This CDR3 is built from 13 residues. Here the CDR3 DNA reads TGTGCCAGCAGCTTATCGGGGGGAGATACGCAGTATTTT. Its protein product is CASSLSGGDTQYF.

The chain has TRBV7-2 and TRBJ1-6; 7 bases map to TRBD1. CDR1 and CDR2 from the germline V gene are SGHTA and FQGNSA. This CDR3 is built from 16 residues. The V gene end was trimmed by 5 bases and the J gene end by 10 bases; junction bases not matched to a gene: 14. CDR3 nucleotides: TGTGCCAGCAGCCCGCGGGGACAGACGGGGGGATCACCCCTCCACTTT. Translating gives CASSPRGQTGGSPLHF. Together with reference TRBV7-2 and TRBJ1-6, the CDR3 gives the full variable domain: GAGVSQSPSNKVTEKGKDVELRCDPISGHTALYWYRQSLGQGLEFLIYFQGNSAPDKSGLPSDRFSAERTGGSVSTLTIQRTQQEDSAVYLCASSPRGQTGGSPLHFGNGTRLTVT.

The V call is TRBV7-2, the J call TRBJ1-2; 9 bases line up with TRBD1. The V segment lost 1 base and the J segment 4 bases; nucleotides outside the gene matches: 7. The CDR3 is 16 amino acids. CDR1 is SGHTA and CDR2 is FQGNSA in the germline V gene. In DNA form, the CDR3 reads TGTGCCAGCAGCTTAGGTGGGGCGACAGGGGGCTATGGCTACACCTTC. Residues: CASSLGGATGGYGYTF. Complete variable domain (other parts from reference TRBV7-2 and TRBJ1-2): GAGVSQSPSNKVTEKGKDVELRCDPISGHTALYWYRQSLGQGLEFLIYFQGNSAPDKSGLPSDRFSAERTGGSVSTLTIQRTQQEDSAVYLCASSLGGATGGYGYTFGSGTRLTVV.

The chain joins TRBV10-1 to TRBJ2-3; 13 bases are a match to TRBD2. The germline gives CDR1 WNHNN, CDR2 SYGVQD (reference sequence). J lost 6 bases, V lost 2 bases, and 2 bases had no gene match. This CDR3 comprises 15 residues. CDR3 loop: CASSEGLAGADTQYF. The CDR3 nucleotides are TGCGCCAGCAGTGAGGGACTAGCGGGAGCTGATACGCAGTATTTT.

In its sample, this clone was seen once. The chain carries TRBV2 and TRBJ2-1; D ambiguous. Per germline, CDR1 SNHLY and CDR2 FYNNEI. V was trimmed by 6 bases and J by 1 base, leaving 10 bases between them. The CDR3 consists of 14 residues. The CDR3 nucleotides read TGTGCCAGCAGAGAGCTTTCTTCCTACAATGAGCAGTTCTTC. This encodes CASRELSSYNEQFF.

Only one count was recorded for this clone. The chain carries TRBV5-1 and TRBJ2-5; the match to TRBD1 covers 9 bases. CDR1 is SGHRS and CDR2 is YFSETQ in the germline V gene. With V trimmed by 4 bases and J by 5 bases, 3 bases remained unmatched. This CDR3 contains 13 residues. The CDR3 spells CASSVDRGETQYF. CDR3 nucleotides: TGCGCCAGCAGCGTCGACAGGGGGGAGACCCAGTACTTC.